This T cell receptor (beta chain) was captured by sequencing in a study of T-cell reconstitution after alpha-beta-depleted transplantation in children. This clonotype has at least ten counts. For TCRbeta, the library was prepared with unique molecular identifiers. One entry per CDR3 protein results from TCRdb running MiXCR on the PCR reads. The repertoire holds more than 550,000 distinct CDR3 sequences, with more than 9% as singletons. Trimming took 5 bases from V and 2 from J; bases not matched to a gene: 6. The CDR3 length is 15 residues. Germline values: CDR1 DFQATT, CDR2 SNEGSKA (reference sequence).

The clonotype originates from a human donor who donated a stem cell graft to a child with acute myeloid leukemia. V is TRBV20-1 and J is TRBJ2-5; 12 bases map to TRBD2. The specimen was PBMCs from the stem cell graft donor, collected from the stem cell graft. For the CDR3, the DNA is TGCAGTGCTCCTACTAGCGGGGGGTTGCAAGAGACCCAGTACTTC. It is translated as CSAPTSGGLQETQYF.